This T cell receptor beta chain derives from a study of T cells expressing NK-cell markers. The wider study: Sequenced donors, eight in total, included seven who were HCMV-seropositive and one who was seronegative.

The CDR3 has 16 residues. In germline, CDR1 is DFQATT, CDR2 SNEGSKA (reference sequence). Each CDR3 protein gets one entry in TCRdb, which reprocessed the 5' RACE reads and gives no DNA. This specimen shows about 390,000 distinct CDR3 sequences; the ten leading clones hold about 10%. Turning to this clonotype: Its specificity is not known.

Study results and limitations: Uncertainty persisted over the HCMV specificity of expanded NKG2C+ T cell clones. Of the CD8+ T cells in about 6 donors, roughly 1.0-7.5% belonged to dominant NKG2C+ clonotypes.

The TCR comes from a woman aged 50 to 60 in good health. This rearrangement joins TRBV20-1 to TRBJ2-5; TCRdb's D call, TRBD2, is unchecked because there is no DNA. The sequenced sample consisted of blood T cells: a sorted CD56 or NKG2C T cell subset, CD4+ or CD8+ T cells, or bulk PBMC T cells (not recorded which). The chain's CDR3 is CSARRAVGRAGETQYF.